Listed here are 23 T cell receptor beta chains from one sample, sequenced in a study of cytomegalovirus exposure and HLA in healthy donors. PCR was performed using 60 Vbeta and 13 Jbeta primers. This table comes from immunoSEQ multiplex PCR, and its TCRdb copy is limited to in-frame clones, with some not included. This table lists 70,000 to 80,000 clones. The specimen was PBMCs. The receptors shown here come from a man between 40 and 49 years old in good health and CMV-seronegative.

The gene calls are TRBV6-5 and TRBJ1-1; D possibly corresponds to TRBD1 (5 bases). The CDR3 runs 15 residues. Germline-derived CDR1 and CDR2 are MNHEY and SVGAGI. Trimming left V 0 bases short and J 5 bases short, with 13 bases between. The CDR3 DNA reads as TGTGCCAGCAGTTACTCCCCAACAGGTCGGACTGAAGCTTTCTTT. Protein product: CASSYSPTGRTEAFF.

Here the CDR3 DNA reads TGCGCCAGCAGCTTGGACCCTTCCAGCTCCTACAATGAGCAGTTCTTC. Encoded protein: CASSLDPSSSYNEQFF. J is TRBJ2-1 and V is TRBV5-1; unclear D gene. Germline assignment: CDR1 SGHRS and CDR2 YFSETQ. V was shortened by 0 bases and J by 0 bases, with 10 bases between the two germline ends. The CDR3 contains 16 residues.

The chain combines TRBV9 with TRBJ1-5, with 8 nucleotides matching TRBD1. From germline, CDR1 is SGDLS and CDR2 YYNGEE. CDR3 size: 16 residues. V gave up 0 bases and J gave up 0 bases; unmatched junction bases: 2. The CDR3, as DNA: TGTGCCAGCAGCGTAGAGACAGGGGATAGCAATCAGCCCCAGCATTTT. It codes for CASSVETGDSNQPQHF.

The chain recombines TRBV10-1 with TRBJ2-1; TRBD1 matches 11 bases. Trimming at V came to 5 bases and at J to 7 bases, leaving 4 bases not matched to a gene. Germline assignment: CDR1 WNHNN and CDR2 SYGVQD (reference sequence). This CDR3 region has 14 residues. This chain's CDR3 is CASSRTGGLNEQFF. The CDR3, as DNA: TGCGCCAGCAGTCGGACAGGGGGCCTGAATGAGCAGTTCTTC.

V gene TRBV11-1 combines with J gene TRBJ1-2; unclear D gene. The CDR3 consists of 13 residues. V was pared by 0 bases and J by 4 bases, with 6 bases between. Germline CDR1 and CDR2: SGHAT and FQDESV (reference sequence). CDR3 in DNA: TGTGCCAGCAGCTTAGCCTCGTCCTATGGCTACACCTTC. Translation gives CASSLASSYGYTF.

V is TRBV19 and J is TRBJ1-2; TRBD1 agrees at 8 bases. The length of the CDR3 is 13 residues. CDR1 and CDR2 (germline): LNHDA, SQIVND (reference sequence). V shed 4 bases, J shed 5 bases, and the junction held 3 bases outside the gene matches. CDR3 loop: CASSNQGAYGYTF. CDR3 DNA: TGTGCCAGTAGTAATCAGGGGGCGTATGGCTACACCTTC.

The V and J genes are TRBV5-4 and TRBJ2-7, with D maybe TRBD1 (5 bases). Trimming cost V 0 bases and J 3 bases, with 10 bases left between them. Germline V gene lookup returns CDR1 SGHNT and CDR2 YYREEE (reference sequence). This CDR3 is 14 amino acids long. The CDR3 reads CASSLALDSYEQYF. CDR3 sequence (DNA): TGTGCCAGCAGCTTGGCCCTCGACAGCTACGAGCAGTACTTC.

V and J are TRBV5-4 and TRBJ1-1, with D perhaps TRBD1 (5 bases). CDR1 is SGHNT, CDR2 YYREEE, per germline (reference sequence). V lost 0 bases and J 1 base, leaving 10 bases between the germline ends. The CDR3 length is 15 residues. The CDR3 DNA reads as TGTGCCAGCAGCTTGGCAGGCGGGGGGAACACTGAAGCTTTCTTT. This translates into CASSLAGGGNTEAFF.

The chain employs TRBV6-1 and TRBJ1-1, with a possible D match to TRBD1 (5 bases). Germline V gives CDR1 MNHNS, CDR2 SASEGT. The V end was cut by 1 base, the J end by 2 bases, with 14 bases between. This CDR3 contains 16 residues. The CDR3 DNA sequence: TGTGCCAGCAGTGAAGAGGCGGGGCAGGGAAACACTGAAGCTTTCTTT. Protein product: CASSEEAGQGNTEAFF.

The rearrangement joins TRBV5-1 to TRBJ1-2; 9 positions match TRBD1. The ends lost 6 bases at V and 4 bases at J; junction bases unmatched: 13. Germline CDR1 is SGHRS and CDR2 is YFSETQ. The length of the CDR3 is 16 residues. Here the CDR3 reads CASTLTGTGSSYGYTF. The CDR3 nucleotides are TGCGCCAGCACCTTAACCGGGACAGGGAGTTCCTATGGCTACACCTTC. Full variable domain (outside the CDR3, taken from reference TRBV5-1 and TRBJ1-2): KAGVTQTPRYLIKTRGQQVTLSCSPISGHRSVSWYQQTPGQGLQFLFEYFSETQRNKGNFPGRFSGRQFSNSRSEMNVSTLELGDSALYLCASTLTGTGSSYGYTFGSGTRLTVV.

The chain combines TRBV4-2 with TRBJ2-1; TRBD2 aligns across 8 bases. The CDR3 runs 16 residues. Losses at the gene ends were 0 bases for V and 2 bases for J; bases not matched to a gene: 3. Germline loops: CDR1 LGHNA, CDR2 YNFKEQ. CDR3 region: CASSQEAAGAYNEQFF. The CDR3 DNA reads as TGTGCCAGCAGCCAAGAAGCAGCGGGGGCCTACAATGAGCAGTTCTTC.

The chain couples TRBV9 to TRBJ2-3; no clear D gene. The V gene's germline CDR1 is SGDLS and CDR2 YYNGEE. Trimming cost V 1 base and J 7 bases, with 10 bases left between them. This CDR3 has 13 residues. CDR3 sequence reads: CASSVYESHTQYF. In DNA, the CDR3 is TGTGCCAGCAGCGTATATGAGAGTCATACGCAGTATTTT.

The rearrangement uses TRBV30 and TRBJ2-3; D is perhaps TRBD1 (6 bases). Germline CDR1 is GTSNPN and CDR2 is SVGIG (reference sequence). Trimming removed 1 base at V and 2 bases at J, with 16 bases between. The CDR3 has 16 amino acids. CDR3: CAWSAAQGTSTDTQYF. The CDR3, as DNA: TGTGCCTGGAGTGCCGCACAGGGAACCTCCACAGATACGCAGTATTTT. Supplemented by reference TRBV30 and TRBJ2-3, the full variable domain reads SQTIHQWPATLVQPVGSPLSLECTVEGTSNPNLYWYRQAAGRGLQLLFYSVGIGQISSEVPQNLSASRPQDRQFILSSKKLLLSDSGFYLCAWSAAQGTSTDTQYFGPGTRLTVL.

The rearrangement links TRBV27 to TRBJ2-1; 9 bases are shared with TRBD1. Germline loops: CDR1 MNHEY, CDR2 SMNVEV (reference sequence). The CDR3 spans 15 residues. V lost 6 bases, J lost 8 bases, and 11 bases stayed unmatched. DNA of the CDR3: TGTGCCAGCAGCGGCCGGGACAGGGTGTTCGATGAGCAGTTCTTC. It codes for CASSGRDRVFDEQFF.

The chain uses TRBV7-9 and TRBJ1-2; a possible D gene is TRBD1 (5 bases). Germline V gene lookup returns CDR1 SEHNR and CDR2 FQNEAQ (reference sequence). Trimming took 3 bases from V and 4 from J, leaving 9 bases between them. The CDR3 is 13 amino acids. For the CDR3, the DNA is TGTGCCAGCAGCTTCGGGCAGGGCTATGGCTACACCTTC. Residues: CASSFGQGYGYTF. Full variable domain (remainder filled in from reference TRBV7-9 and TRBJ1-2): DTGVSQNPRHKITKRGQNVTFRCDPISEHNRLYWYRQTLGQGPEFLTYFQNEAQLEKSRLLSDRFSAERPKGSFSTLEIQRTEQGDSAMYLCASSFGQGYGYTFGSGTRLTVV.

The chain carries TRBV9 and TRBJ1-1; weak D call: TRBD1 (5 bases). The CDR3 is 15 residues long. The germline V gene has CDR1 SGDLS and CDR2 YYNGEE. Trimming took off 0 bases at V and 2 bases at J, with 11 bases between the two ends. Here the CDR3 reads CASSVGSGLNTEAFF. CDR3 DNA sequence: TGTGCCAGCAGCGTAGGGTCAGGGCTAAACACTGAAGCTTTCTTT.

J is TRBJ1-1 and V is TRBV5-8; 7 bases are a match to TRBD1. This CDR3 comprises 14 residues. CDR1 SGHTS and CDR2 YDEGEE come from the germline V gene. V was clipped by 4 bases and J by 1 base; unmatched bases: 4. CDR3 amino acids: CASSRGQTNTEAFF. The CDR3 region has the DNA TGTGCCAGCAGCAGGGGACAGACGAACACTGAAGCTTTCTTT.

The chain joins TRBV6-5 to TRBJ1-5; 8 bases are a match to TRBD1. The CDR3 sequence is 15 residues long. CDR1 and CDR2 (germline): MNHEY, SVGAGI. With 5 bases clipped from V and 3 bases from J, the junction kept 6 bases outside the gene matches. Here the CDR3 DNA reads TGTGCCAGCAGTCCCGACAGGGGTGACAATCAGCCCCAGCATTTT. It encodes CASSPDRGDNQPQHF.

The CDR3 sequence: CAWSTGTENSPLHF. The CDR3 bases are TGTGCCTGGAGTACCGGGACAGAAAATTCACCCCTCCACTTT. The chain recombines TRBV30 with TRBJ1-6; TRBD1 agrees at 7 bases. The CDR3 is made up of 14 amino acids. Per germline, CDR1 GTSNPN and CDR2 SVGIG (reference sequence). The V gene end was trimmed by 2 bases and the J gene end by 7 bases; junction bases not matched to a gene: 5.

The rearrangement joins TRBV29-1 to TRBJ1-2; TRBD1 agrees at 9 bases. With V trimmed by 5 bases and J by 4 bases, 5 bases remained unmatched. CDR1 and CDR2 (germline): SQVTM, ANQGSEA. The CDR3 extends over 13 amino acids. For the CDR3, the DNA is TGCAGCGTTACAGGGGGCGGTGGCTATGGCTACACCTTC. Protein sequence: CSVTGGGGYGYTF.

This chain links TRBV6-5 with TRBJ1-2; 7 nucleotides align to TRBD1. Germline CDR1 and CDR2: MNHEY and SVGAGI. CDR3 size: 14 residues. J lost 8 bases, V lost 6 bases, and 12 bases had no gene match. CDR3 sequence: CASRQGVVLEGYTF. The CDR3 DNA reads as TGTGCCAGCAGGCAGGGGGTAGTTCTTGAAGGCTACACCTTC.

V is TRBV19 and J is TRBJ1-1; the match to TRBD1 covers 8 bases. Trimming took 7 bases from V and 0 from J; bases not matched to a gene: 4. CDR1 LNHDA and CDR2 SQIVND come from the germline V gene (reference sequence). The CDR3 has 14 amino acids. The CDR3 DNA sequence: TGTGCCAGTAATAAGGACAGGGTGAACACTGAAGCTTTCTTT. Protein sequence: CASNKDRVNTEAFF.

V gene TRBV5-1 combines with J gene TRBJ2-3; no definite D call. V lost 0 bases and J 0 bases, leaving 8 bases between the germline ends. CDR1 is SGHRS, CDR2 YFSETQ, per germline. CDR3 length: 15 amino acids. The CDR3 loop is CASSLESPSTDTQYF. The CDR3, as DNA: TGCGCCAGCAGCTTGGAATCCCCTAGCACAGATACGCAGTATTTT. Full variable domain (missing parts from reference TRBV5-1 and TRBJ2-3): KAGVTQTPRYLIKTRGQQVTLSCSPISGHRSVSWYQQTPGQGLQFLFEYFSETQRNKGNFPGRFSGRQFSNSRSEMNVSTLELGDSALYLCASSLESPSTDTQYFGPGTRLTVL.